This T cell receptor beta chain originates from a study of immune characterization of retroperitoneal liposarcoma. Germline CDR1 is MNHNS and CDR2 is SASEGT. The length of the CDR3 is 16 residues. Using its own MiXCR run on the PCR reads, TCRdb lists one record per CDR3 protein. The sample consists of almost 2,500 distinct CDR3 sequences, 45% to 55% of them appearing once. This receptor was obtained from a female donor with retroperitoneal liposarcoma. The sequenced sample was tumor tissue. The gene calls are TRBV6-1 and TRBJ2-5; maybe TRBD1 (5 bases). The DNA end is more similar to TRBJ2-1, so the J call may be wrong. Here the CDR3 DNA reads TGTGCCAGCAGACCTAGGGGCTTACCGTCTCGCGCTGAGCAGTTCTTC. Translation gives CASRPRGLPSRAEQFF.